The 22 T cell receptor beta chains below all came from one sample that was sequenced in a study of naive and memory T cell subsets. Findings and caveats of the study: A few larger clonotypes appeared in naive repertoires, especially CD8, possibly memory cells re-expressing CD45RA.

An equimolar mix of two oligonucleotides served as the beta constant-region primer for TRBC1 and TRBC2. Ligated cDNA was amplified by four rounds of PCR with nested alpha and beta constant-region primers and SP2. TCRdb independently ran MiXCR on the UMI-ligation and nested PCR reads; one entry per CDR3 protein. The sample records around 140,000 distinct CDR3 sequences, roughly a fifth being singletons. These receptors have no known antigen. The sequenced sample was naive CD8+ T cells from blood. The receptors stem from a human donor in good health.

The V call is TRBV24-1, the J call TRBJ2-3; D possibly corresponds to TRBD1 (5 bases). Trimming took 3 bases from V and 5 from J, leaving 8 bases between them. Germline CDR1 is KGHDR and CDR2 is SFDVKD. The CDR3 is made up of 13 amino acids. As DNA, the CDR3 is TGTGCCACCAGTGATCCCAGGGAAGATACGCAGTATTTT. Translated, it gives CATSDPREDTQYF.

V is TRBV4-3 and J is TRBJ2-1; 7 positions match TRBD1. The CDR3 length is 17 residues. Germline V CDR1 and CDR2: LGHNA, YSLEER. The V gene end was trimmed by 0 bases and the J gene end by 1 base; junction bases not matched to a gene: 6. Here the CDR3 DNA reads TGCGCCAGCAGCCAAGAGGGGACAGCGCCATCCTACAATGAGCAGTTCTTC. Translated: CASSQEGTAPSYNEQFF.

The chain links TRBV4-1 to TRBJ2-7; TRBD2 matches at 15 bases. The CDR3 contains 18 residues. CDR1 and CDR2 from the germline V gene are MGHRA and YSYEKL. With 5 bases clipped from V and 3 bases from J, the junction kept 11 bases outside the gene matches. The CDR3 here is CASSEGLAGGPTHYEQYF. The CDR3 DNA is TGCGCCAGCAGCGAGGGACTAGCGGGAGGCCCGACCCACTACGAGCAGTACTTC.

The V call is TRBV30, the J call TRBJ2-7; D is ambiguous. Germline values: CDR1 GTSNPN, CDR2 SVGIG (reference sequence). The CDR3 spans 13 residues. V was trimmed by 0 bases and J by 1 base, leaving 7 bases between them. The CDR3 region has the DNA TGTGCCTGGAGTGTACGTAAGTCCTACGAGCAGTACTTC. Translation: CAWSVRKSYEQYF.

There are many counts of this clonotype. DNA for the CDR3: TGTGCCAGCAGCCAAGGGCTAGCGAATGAGCAGTTCTTC. It specifies CASSQGLANEQFF. This chain joins TRBV14 and TRBJ2-1; D is perhaps TRBD2 (6 bases). Germline V CDR1 and CDR2: SGHDN, FVKESK. The CDR3 sequence is 13 residues long. Between the trimmed V and J ends, which lost 1 base and 7 bases, there was a span of 8 bases.

This clonotype was counted only a few times. The V call is TRBV27, the J call TRBJ1-5, with 7 bases that match TRBD1. The ends lost 6 bases at V and 6 bases at J; junction bases unmatched: 8. This CDR3 is built from 14 residues. CDR1 and CDR2 from the germline V gene are MNHEY and SMNVEV (reference sequence). The CDR3 spells CASRLTGAGQPQHF. DNA of the CDR3: TGTGCCAGCAGATTAACAGGGGCGGGTCAGCCCCAGCATTTT.

The rearrangement links TRBV27 to TRBJ2-6; D uncertain. This CDR3 has 15 amino acids. Trimming removed 3 bases at V and 7 bases at J, with 13 bases between. The germline V gene has CDR1 MNHEY and CDR2 SMNVEV (reference sequence). CDR3 in amino acids: CASSFSRYRANVLTF. The CDR3 DNA sequence: TGTGCCAGCAGTTTTTCCCGTTATCGTGCCAACGTCCTGACTTTC.

This clonotype was seen a few times. V gene TRBV2 combines with J gene TRBJ2-1; D not resolved. Germline CDR1 SNHLY, CDR2 FYNNEI. This CDR3 contains 12 residues. The V end was cut by 6 bases, the J end by 3 bases, with 6 bases between. CDR3 in DNA: TGTGCCAGCAGGGGAAACTACAATGAGCAGTTCTTC. This sequence encodes CASRGNYNEQFF.

This chain uses TRBV12-3 or TRBV12-4 with TRBJ2-2; 8 positions agree with TRBD2. The CDR3 length is 16 residues. The V gene end was trimmed by 3 bases and the J gene end by 7 bases; junction bases not matched to a gene: 10. CDR3 in amino acids: CASSFSREGYIGELFF. DNA of the CDR3: TGTGCCAGCAGTTTCAGTCGGGAGGGGTACATCGGGGAGCTGTTTTTT.

This chain joins TRBV29-1 and TRBJ2-5; no reliable D call. The CDR3 contains 14 residues. Germline assignment: CDR1 SQVTM and CDR2 ANQGSEA. The ends were cut back, 1 base at V and 0 bases at J, with 9 bases in the middle. CDR3 loop: CSVEVAAYQETQYF. The CDR3 coding sequence is TGCAGCGTTGAAGTTGCGGCCTACCAAGAGACCCAGTACTTC. Full variable domain (missing parts from reference TRBV29-1 and TRBJ2-5): SAVISQKPSRDICQRGTSLTIQCQVDSQVTMMFWYRQQPGQSLTLIATANQGSEATYESGFVIDKFPISRPNLTFSTLTVSNMSPEDSSIYLCSVEVAAYQETQYFGPGTRLLVL.

A few counts support this clonotype. V usage is TRBV19 and J usage is TRBJ1-1; D ambiguous. CDR3 size: 12 residues. The germline CDR1 and CDR2 sequences are LNHDA and SQIVND (reference sequence). Trimming pared 3 bases from V and 7 bases from J, leaving 9 bases between. Here the CDR3 reads CASSMRGSEAFF. CDR3 coding DNA: TGTGCCAGTAGTATGCGCGGGAGTGAAGCTTTCTTT.

The CDR3 region is CASSLTGSYGYTF. In nucleotides, the CDR3 is TGTGCCAGCAGCTTGACGGGGAGCTATGGCTACACCTTC. The chain employs TRBV7-3 and TRBJ1-2; D is unresolved. V was trimmed by 3 bases and J by 4 bases, leaving 9 bases between them. The CDR3 is made up of 13 amino acids. The germline V gene has CDR1 SGHTA and CDR2 FQGTGA.

Regarding this clonotype: A much larger clone differs by one base, so this may be a read error. J is TRBJ2-1 and V is TRBV20-1; TRBD1 agrees at 7 bases. The germline CDR1 and CDR2 sequences are DFQATT and SNEGSKA (reference sequence). The CDR3 extends over 13 amino acids. CDR3 nucleotides: TGCAGCGCCCAGGGGGAGAACAGCAATGAGCAGTTCTTC. Encoded protein: CSAQGENSNEQFF.

The V gene is TRBV9, the J gene TRBJ2-3; D is perhaps TRBD2 (6 bases). The V gene lost 1 base and the J gene lost 5 bases, with 8 bases spanning the gap. The germline V gene encodes CDR1 SGDLS and CDR2 YYNGEE. This CDR3 is built from 13 residues. The CDR3 sequence: CASSVWEEDTQYF. The CDR3 DNA reads TGTGCCAGCAGCGTATGGGAGGAAGATACGCAGTATTTT.

This clonotype was seen more than once but under ten times. V is TRBV27 and J is TRBJ2-3; weak D call: TRBD2 (5 bases). CDR1 is MNHEY and CDR2 is SMNVEV in the germline V gene (reference sequence). Trimming left V 6 bases short and J 4 bases short, with 14 bases between. The CDR3 runs 14 residues. CDR3 region: CASRDPTDSDTQYF. The CDR3 DNA follows: TGTGCCAGCAGAGATCCCACGGACTCAGATACGCAGTATTTT.

This clonotype was seen only a few times. This chain joins TRBV7-9 and TRBJ2-3; the match to TRBD1 covers 7 bases. V gave up 5 bases and J gave up 6 bases; unmatched junction bases: 8. The germline V gene encodes CDR1 SEHNR and CDR2 FQNEAQ (reference sequence). The CDR3 is made up of 14 amino acids. The CDR3 reads CASSMNDRVDTQYF. In DNA form, the CDR3 reads TGTGCCAGCAGCATGAACGACAGGGTGGATACGCAGTATTTT.

This chain connects TRBV7-9 to TRBJ2-4; D perhaps matches TRBD1 (6 bases). CDR3 length equals 13 residues. Trimming took 2 bases from V and 11 from J, leaving 13 bases between them. The germline gives CDR1 SEHNR, CDR2 FQNEAQ (reference sequence). The CDR3: CASSLSTGNVQYF. The CDR3 region has the DNA TGTGCCAGCAGCTTATCCACAGGGAACGTTCAGTACTTC.

This clonotype showed up just a few times. The gene calls are TRBV20-1 and TRBJ2-3; D unresolved. The V end lost 1 base, the J end lost 1 base, and 6 bases lay between the germline ends. Germline CDR1 is DFQATT and CDR2 is SNEGSKA (reference sequence). This CDR3 comprises 13 residues. CDR3 sequence reads: CSARVTGTDTQYF. The CDR3 nucleotides are TGCAGTGCTAGAGTGACCGGCACAGATACGCAGTATTTT.

This rearrangement joins TRBV10-3 to TRBJ2-1; the match to TRBD1 covers 9 bases. The V segment lost 4 bases and the J segment 9 bases; nucleotides outside the gene matches: 13. CDR3 length: 16 amino acids. Germline CDR1 ENHRY, CDR2 SYGVKD. CDR3 sequence (DNA): TGTGCCATCAGTGTAATACCGGGACAGGGTAGTGGTGAGCAGTTCTTC. Residues: CAISVIPGQGSGEQFF.

This clonotype has ten or more counts. This chain uses TRBV28 with TRBJ1-1; D may be TRBD1 (5 bases). The CDR3 consists of 13 residues. V lost 3 bases, J lost 3 bases, and 8 bases lay in between. The V gene's germline CDR1 is MDHEN and CDR2 SYDVKM. The CDR3 reads CASSFRGHTEAFF. The CDR3, as DNA: TGTGCCAGCAGTTTCCGGGGACACACTGAAGCTTTCTTT.

This clonotype was seen only a few times. For the CDR3, the DNA is TGTGCCAGCAGATCGGACAGGGGCGACACTGAAGCTTTCTTT. This gives the protein CASRSDRGDTEAFF. The chain has TRBV6-4 and TRBJ1-1; 9 bases are shared with TRBD1. With V trimmed by 6 bases and J by 3 bases, 5 bases remained unmatched. There are 14 residues in the CDR3. The germline gives CDR1 MRHNA, CDR2 SNTAGT.

This clonotype was observed a handful of times. The gene calls are TRBV13 and TRBJ2-1, with 9 bases lining up with TRBD1. The ends lost 5 bases at V and 8 bases at J; junction bases unmatched: 16. The germline CDR1 and CDR2 sequences are PRHDT and FYEKMQ (reference sequence). The CDR3 contains 17 residues. The CDR3 coding sequence is TGTGCCAGCAGCCCAGAACCGATGACAGGGGGGCGGGATGAGCAGTTCTTC. Its protein is CASSPEPMTGGRDEQFF.